These 27 T cell receptor beta chains were all obtained from the same sample, sequenced in a study of OX40 agonist ivuxolimab in advanced cancers. Assay: immunoSEQ multiplex PCR; the TCRdb copy retains only in-frame clones and omits some. The sample holds 85,000 to 100,000 clones; approximately 93% are singletons and the top ten take around 0.17%. The source material was CD4+ or CD8+ T cells sorted from blood, sampled in a trial of the OX40 agonist ivuxolimab. All receptors derive from an adult with an advanced solid tumor such as melanoma, head and neck, liver or kidney cancer.

V and J are TRBV19 and TRBJ2-1; possibly TRBD1 for D (6 bases). CDR3 length: 15 amino acids. With 3 bases removed from V and 5 bases from J, the gap between germline ends came to 14 bases. Germline V CDR1 and CDR2: LNHDA, SQIVND (reference sequence). CDR3: CASSIGRQVNNEQFF. The CDR3 bases are TGTGCCAGTAGTATTGGAAGACAGGTGAACAATGAGCAGTTCTTC.

V and J are TRBV12-5 and TRBJ2-7, with D perhaps matching TRBD1 or TRBD2 (5 bases each). The CDR3 consists of 16 residues. The germline V gene encodes CDR1 LGHNT and CDR2 FRNRAP. Trimming pared 0 bases from V and 4 bases from J, leaving 16 bases between. The CDR3 reads CASGLVAGSNAYEQYF. The CDR3 bases are TGTGCTAGTGGTTTGGTGGCAGGGAGCAACGCGTACGAGCAGTACTTC. Based on the CDR3 plus reference TRBV12-5 and TRBJ2-7, the full variable domain is DARVTQTPRHKVTEMGQEVTMRCQPILGHNTVFWYRQTMMQGLELLAYFRNRAPLDDSGMPKDRFSAEMPDATLATLKIQPSEPRDSAVYFCASGLVAGSNAYEQYFGPGTRLTVT.

J is TRBJ2-1 and V is TRBV4-3; 10 bases map to TRBD1. Germline lookup yields CDR1 LGHNA and CDR2 YSLEER. V was pared by 0 bases and J by 9 bases, with 8 bases of the junction left unmatched. This CDR3 comprises 16 residues. CDR3 in amino acids: CASSQDIDRGPGEQFF. In DNA form, the CDR3 reads TGCGCCAGCAGCCAAGATATCGACAGGGGGCCGGGTGAGCAGTTCTTC.

The chain combines TRBV6-6 with TRBJ1-1, with TRBD1 matching over 11 bases. V lost 7 bases and J lost 6; bases outside the gene matches: 7. Germline CDR1 and CDR2: MNHNY and SVGAGI (reference sequence). This CDR3 is built from 14 residues. CDR3 DNA: TGTGCCAGCACCGGGACAGGGGGGCACCCTGAAGCTTTCTTT. Its translation is CASTGTGGHPEAFF.

The chain links TRBV7-9 to TRBJ2-1; TRBD2 agrees at 9 bases. The CDR3 spans 17 residues. J gave up 1 base and V 5 bases, and 9 bases lay outside the gene matches. CDR1 and CDR2 from the germline V gene are SEHNR and FQNEAQ (reference sequence). CDR3 amino acids: CASSPKAGGSSYNEQFF. CDR3 DNA: TGTGCCAGCAGCCCAAAAGCGGGGGGCTCGTCCTACAATGAGCAGTTCTTC.

The rearrangement links TRBV9 to TRBJ1-6; D call uncertain. Per the germline V gene, CDR1 is SGDLS and CDR2 is YYNGEE. This CDR3 spans 16 amino acids. Deletions cut 4 bases from V and 0 bases from J, with 11 bases between. The CDR3 DNA sequence: TGTGCCAGCAGCTGGACGGAGAGCTCCTATAATTCACCCCTCCACTTT. Amino acids: CASSWTESSYNSPLHF.

The chain uses TRBV9 and TRBJ2-1; 12 positions agree with TRBD2. The CDR3 consists of 15 residues. The trim removed 0 bases at V and 7 bases at J, leaving 2 bases unmatched. Germline assignment: CDR1 SGDLS and CDR2 YYNGEE. CDR3 sequence reads: CASSVASGRGNEQFF. The CDR3 DNA reads as TGTGCCAGCAGCGTAGCTAGCGGGAGGGGGAATGAGCAGTTCTTC. The full variable domain, rest sourced from reference TRBV9 and TRBJ2-1, is DSGVTQTPKHLITATGQRVTLRCSPRSGDLSVYWYQQSLDQGLQFLIQYYNGEERAKGNILERFSAQQFPDLHSELNLSSLELGDSALYFCASSVASGRGNEQFFGPGTRLTVL.

CDR3 protein: CASSLAGGPGEQYF. The CDR3 coding sequence is TGTGCCAGCAGCTTAGCGGGGGGGCCAGGGGAGCAGTACTTC. The V and J genes are TRBV7-2 and TRBJ2-7; TRBD2 is a possible D gene (7 bases). The ends were cut back, 0 bases at V and 7 bases at J, with 13 bases in the middle. Germline-derived CDR1 and CDR2 are SGHTA and FQGNSA. The CDR3 loop spans 14 amino acids.

The chain's CDR3 is CASSSAGTGINSPLHF. CDR3 in DNA: TGTGCCAGCAGCTCCGCGGGGACAGGGATTAATTCACCCCTCCACTTT. V gene TRBV9 combines with J gene TRBJ1-6; TRBD1 matches at 9 bases. The length of the CDR3 is 16 residues. The trim removed 4 bases at V and 6 bases at J, leaving 8 bases unmatched. Germline lookup yields CDR1 SGDLS and CDR2 YYNGEE.

This chain uses TRBV7-2 with TRBJ2-2, with D perhaps TRBD2 (6 bases). The CDR3 has 14 amino acids. Germline V gene sequence: CDR1 SGHTA, CDR2 FQGNSA. The ends were cut back, 5 bases at V and 7 bases at J, with 14 bases in the middle. For the CDR3, the DNA is TGTGCCAGCAGCCCGTTCGGGAGTGACGGGGAGCTGTTTTTT. Protein: CASSPFGSDGELFF.

Note on this clone: Mismatch with germline at one junction end may stem from a read error. J is TRBJ1-1 and V is TRBV5-1; D remains ambiguous. Germline assignment: CDR1 SGHRS and CDR2 YFSETQ. There are 14 residues in the CDR3. The CDR3 sequence is CASSLQVMNTEAFF. CDR3 DNA: TGTGCCAGCAGCTTGCAGGTGATGAACACTGAAGCTTTCTTT.

This clone was observed a single time. The genes are TRBV6-5 and TRBJ1-5; D is possibly TRBD1 (5 bases). Germline-derived CDR1 and CDR2 are MNHEY and SVGAGI. Deletions cut 5 bases from V and 5 bases from J, with 13 bases between. The CDR3 has 14 residues. The chain's CDR3 is CASSGNQGDQPQHF. In nucleotides, the CDR3 is TGTGCCAGCAGTGGAAATCAGGGCGATCAGCCCCAGCATTTT.

V is TRBV19 and J is TRBJ2-5; TRBD1 aligns across 9 bases. V dropped 6 bases and J dropped 4; count of bases not matched to a gene: 6. The length of the CDR3 is 14 residues. Germline CDR1 reads LNHDA; CDR2 reads SQIVND (reference sequence). The CDR3 nucleotides are TGTGCCAGTAGGACGACAGGGGGAGGAGAGACCCAGTACTTC. Translated: CASRTTGGGETQYF.

This clone was picked up a small number of times. The chain is built from TRBV6-5 and TRBJ1-4; D remains ambiguous. CDR1 and CDR2 (germline): MNHEY, SVGAGI. V was shortened by 5 bases and J by 5 bases, with 6 bases between the two germline ends. This CDR3 comprises 12 residues. The CDR3: CASSNSNEKLFF. CDR3 nucleotides: TGTGCCAGCAGTAATTCGAATGAAAAACTGTTTTTT.

The chain recombines TRBV6-5 with TRBJ2-5, with D possibly being TRBD1 (5 bases). V was clipped by 2 bases and J by 3 bases, with 7 bases between them. The CDR3 is 13 residues long. Germline V gene lookup returns CDR1 MNHEY and CDR2 SVGAGI. DNA of the CDR3: TGTGCCAGCAGTTACGGGGCGAAAGAGACCCAGTACTTC. As protein: CASSYGAKETQYF.

This chain connects TRBV19 to TRBJ2-5; D not certain. The CDR3 is made up of 14 amino acids. CDR1 is LNHDA and CDR2 is SQIVND in the germline V gene (reference sequence). The ends were cut back, 5 bases at V and 6 bases at J, with 16 bases in the middle. DNA of the CDR3: TGTGCCAGTAGTTTACCGGGCCGCGAGAAGACCCAGTACTTC. Encoded protein: CASSLPGREKTQYF.

The CDR3: CASSSRSQETQYF. The CDR3 DNA reads as TGTGCCAGCAGTTCCCGGTCCCAAGAGACCCAGTACTTC. The chain combines TRBV6-1 with TRBJ2-5; D remains unclear. The CDR3 has 13 amino acids. From germline, CDR1 is MNHNS and CDR2 SASEGT. The ends were cut back, 5 bases at V and 1 base at J, with 8 bases in the middle.

This chain uses TRBV15 with TRBJ1-3; D call uncertain. This CDR3 has 16 amino acids. Trimming pared 0 bases from V and 0 bases from J, leaving 9 bases between. CDR1 is LNHNV and CDR2 is YYDKDF in the germline V gene (reference sequence). The chain's CDR3 is CATSRDRQTSGNTIYF. The CDR3 DNA sequence: TGTGCCACCAGCAGAGATCGCCAGACCTCTGGAAACACCATATATTTT.

The chain joins TRBV5-1 to TRBJ1-3; TRBD1 agrees at 7 bases. This CDR3 contains 15 residues. The ends lost 7 bases at V and 0 bases at J; junction bases unmatched: 7. The V gene's germline CDR1 is SGHRS and CDR2 YFSETQ. CDR3 nucleotide sequence: TGCGCCAGCTCCCCCGGGACAGCCTCTGGAAACACCATATATTTT. This translates into CASSPGTASGNTIYF.

The J gene is TRBJ2-4, the V gene TRBV6-5; possible D gene TRBD2, 5 bases. CDR1 and CDR2 from the germline V gene are MNHEY and SVGAGI. Trimming left V 6 bases short and J 3 bases short, with 9 bases between. This CDR3 comprises 13 residues. For the CDR3, the DNA is TGTGCCAGCAGCGCGGGTGGCAAAAACATTCAGTACTTC. It yields the protein CASSAGGKNIQYF.

The rearrangement uses TRBV6-5 and TRBJ1-5; D unclear. V lost 2 bases to trimming and J lost 8 bases, with 13 bases between them. Germline CDR1 is MNHEY and CDR2 is SVGAGI. The CDR3 loop spans 14 amino acids. CDR3 loop: CASSYQYLPEPQHF. Written as DNA, the CDR3 is TGTGCCAGCAGTTACCAATACCTGCCAGAGCCCCAGCATTTT.

With respect to this clone: An end of the junction differs from the germline gene, which may be a read error. This sequence joins TRBV5-3 and TRBJ1-6, with 9 bases aligning to TRBD1. TRBV5-3 is an open reading frame, and its role is uncertain. The CDR3 covers 15 residues. The CDR3 region is CASSSGGTGSSPLHF. For the CDR3, the DNA is TGTGCCAGCAGCTCTGGGGGGACAGGGAGTTCACCCCTCCACTTT.

The gene calls are TRBV11-2 and TRBJ2-2; possibly TRBD2 for D (5 bases). CDR3 length equals 15 residues. V was cut by 1 base and J by 2 bases, with 8 bases left in between. Germline values: CDR1 SGHAT, CDR2 FQNNGV. DNA for the CDR3: TGTGCCAGCAGCTTAGGGACTCCCAACACCGGGGAGCTGTTTTTT. Translated, it gives CASSLGTPNTGELFF.

V and J are TRBV27 and TRBJ2-3; no reliable D call. Germline lookup yields CDR1 MNHEY and CDR2 SMNVEV (reference sequence). The CDR3 length is 14 residues. With 10 bases removed from V and 0 bases from J, the gap between germline ends came to 14 bases. The CDR3 here is CATQLVGSTDTQYF. DNA for the CDR3: TGTGCCACCCAGTTAGTGGGTAGCACAGATACGCAGTATTTT.

In nucleotides, the CDR3 is TGTGCCAGCAGCGTGGGTCCACCGGATACGCAGTATTTT. Translation: CASSVGPPDTQYF. This chain uses TRBV9 with TRBJ2-3, with D unclear. CDR1 and CDR2 from the germline V gene are SGDLS and YYNGEE. This CDR3 has 13 amino acids. V was cut by 2 bases and J by 6 bases, with 10 bases left in between.

The V call is TRBV11-2, the J call TRBJ1-6; D is unresolved. Trimming shortened V by 0 bases and J by 0 bases, and 12 bases separated the two germline ends. The CDR3 contains 18 residues. Germline V CDR1 and CDR2: SGHAT, FQNNGV. For the CDR3, the DNA is TGTGCCAGCAGCTTAGAGGCTCCGAGGAGCTCCTATAATTCACCCCTCCACTTT. The encoded protein is CASSLEAPRSSYNSPLHF.

This chain connects TRBV30 to TRBJ2-3; D perhaps matches TRBD1 (7 bases). The V gene lost 4 bases and the J gene lost 1 base, with 15 bases spanning the gap. This CDR3 has 15 amino acids. Germline CDR1 and CDR2: GTSNPN and SVGIG (reference sequence). The CDR3 loop reads CAWNLWRGRTDTQYF. The CDR3 nucleotides are TGTGCCTGGAACCTGTGGAGGGGGCGCACAGATACGCAGTATTTT. The full variable domain, rest sourced from reference TRBV30 and TRBJ2-3, is SQTIHQWPATLVQPVGSPLSLECTVEGTSNPNLYWYRQAAGRGLQLLFYSVGIGQISSEVPQNLSASRPQDRQFILSSKKLLLSDSGFYLCAWNLWRGRTDTQYFGPGTRLTVL.